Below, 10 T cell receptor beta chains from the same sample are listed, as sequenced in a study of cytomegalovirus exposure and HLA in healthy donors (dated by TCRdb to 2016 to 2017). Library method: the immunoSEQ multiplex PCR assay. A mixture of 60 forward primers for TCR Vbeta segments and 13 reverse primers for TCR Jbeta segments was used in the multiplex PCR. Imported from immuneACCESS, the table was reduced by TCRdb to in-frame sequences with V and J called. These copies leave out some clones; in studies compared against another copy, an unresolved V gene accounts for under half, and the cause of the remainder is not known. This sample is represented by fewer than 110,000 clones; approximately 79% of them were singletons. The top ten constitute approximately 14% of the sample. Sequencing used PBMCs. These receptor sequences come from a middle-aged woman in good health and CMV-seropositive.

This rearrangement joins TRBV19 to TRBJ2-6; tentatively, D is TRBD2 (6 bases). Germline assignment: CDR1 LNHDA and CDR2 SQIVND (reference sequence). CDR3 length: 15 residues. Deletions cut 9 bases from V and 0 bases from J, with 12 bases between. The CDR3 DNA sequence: TGTGCCAGCGCGAACGGGGGCTCTGGGGCCAACGTCCTGACTTTC. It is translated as CASANGGSGANVLTF.

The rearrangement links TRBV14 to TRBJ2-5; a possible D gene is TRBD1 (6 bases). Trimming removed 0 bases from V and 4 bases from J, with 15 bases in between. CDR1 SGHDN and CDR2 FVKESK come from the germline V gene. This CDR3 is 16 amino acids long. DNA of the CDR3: TGTGCCAGCAGCCAAGATCCCTGGGAAGGGGGAGAGACCCAGTACTTC. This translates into CASSQDPWEGGETQYF.

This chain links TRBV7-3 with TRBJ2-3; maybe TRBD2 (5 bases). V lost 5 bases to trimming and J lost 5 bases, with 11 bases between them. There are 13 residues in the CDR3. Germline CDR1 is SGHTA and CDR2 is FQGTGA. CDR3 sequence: CASSQNGGDTQYF. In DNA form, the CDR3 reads TGTGCCAGCAGCCAAAATGGAGGAGATACGCAGTATTTT.

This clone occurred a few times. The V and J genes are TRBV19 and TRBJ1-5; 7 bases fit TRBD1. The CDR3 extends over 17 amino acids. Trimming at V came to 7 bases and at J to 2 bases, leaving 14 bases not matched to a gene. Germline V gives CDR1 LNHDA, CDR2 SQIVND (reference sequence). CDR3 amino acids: CASTSRDSFVGNQPQHF. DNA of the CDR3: TGTGCCAGTACCTCTAGGGACAGCTTCGTAGGCAATCAGCCCCAGCATTTT.

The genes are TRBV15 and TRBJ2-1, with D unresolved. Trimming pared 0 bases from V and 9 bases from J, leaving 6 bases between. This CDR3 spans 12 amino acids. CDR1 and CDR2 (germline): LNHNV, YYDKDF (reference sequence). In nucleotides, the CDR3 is TGTGCCACCAGCAGAGATTTTATTGAGCAGTTCTTC. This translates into CATSRDFIEQFF.

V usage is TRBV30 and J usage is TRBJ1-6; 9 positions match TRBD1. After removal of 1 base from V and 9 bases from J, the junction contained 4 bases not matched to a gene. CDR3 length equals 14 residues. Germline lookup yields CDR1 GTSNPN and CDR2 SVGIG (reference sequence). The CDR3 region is CAWSGTGGFSPLHF. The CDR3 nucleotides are TGTGCCTGGAGTGGTACAGGGGGCTTTTCACCCCTCCACTTT.

In nucleotides, the CDR3 is TGTGCCAGCAGTCGGGGGACAGGGGGCGGATCACCCCTCCACTTT. It specifies CASSRGTGGGSPLHF. The rearrangement joins TRBV27 to TRBJ1-6, with 12 bases fitting TRBD1. Germline CDR1 is MNHEY and CDR2 is SMNVEV (reference sequence). The trim removed 5 bases at V and 10 bases at J, leaving 6 bases unmatched. The length of the CDR3 is 15 residues.

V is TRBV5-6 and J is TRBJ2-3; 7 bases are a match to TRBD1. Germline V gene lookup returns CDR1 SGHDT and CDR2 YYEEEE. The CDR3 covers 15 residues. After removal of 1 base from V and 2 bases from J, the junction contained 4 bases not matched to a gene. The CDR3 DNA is TGTGCCAGCAGCTTGCGGACAGGCCCCACAGATACGCAGTATTTT. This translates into CASSLRTGPTDTQYF.

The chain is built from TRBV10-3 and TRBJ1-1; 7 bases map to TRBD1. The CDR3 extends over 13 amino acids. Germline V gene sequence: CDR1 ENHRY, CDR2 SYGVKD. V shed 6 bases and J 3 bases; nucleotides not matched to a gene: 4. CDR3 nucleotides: TGTGCCATCAGCGACAGGGTAGACACTGAAGCTTTCTTT. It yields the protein CAISDRVDTEAFF.

The CDR3 region has the DNA TGTGCCACCTCTACCGACAGGATTCCTAACTATGGCTACACCTTC. It yields the protein CATSTDRIPNYGYTF. The chain combines TRBV15 with TRBJ1-2, with a possible D match to TRBD1 (6 bases). CDR1 and CDR2 from the germline V gene are LNHNV and YYDKDF (reference sequence). The CDR3 spans 15 residues. V was trimmed by 8 bases and J by 0 bases, leaving 16 bases between them.